The 29 T cell receptor beta chains below come from one sample, sequenced in a study of STAT5B mutations in CD4+ large granular lymphocyte leukemia. TCRdb's table, derived via immunoSEQ multiplex PCR, lists solely in-frame clones and lacks some. The profile shows roughly 48,000 clones, less than 85% of them singletons. The sequenced sample consisted of CD4+ T cells from blood buffy coats. The receptors stem from a human donor in good health.

V and J are TRBV4-2 and TRBJ1-3; the D gene is possibly TRBD1 (5 bases). Germline lookup yields CDR1 LGHNA and CDR2 YNFKEQ. The CDR3 is 14 residues long. The germline V and J ends were trimmed by 4 bases and 0 bases, with 7 bases remaining between them. The CDR3, as DNA: TGTGCCAGCAGCCGCGACAGCTCTGGAAACACCATATATTTT. This encodes CASSRDSSGNTIYF.

This chain links TRBV6-1 with TRBJ2-3; D perhaps matches TRBD2 (6 bases). V was cut by 1 base and J by 3 bases, with 8 bases left in between. Germline loops: CDR1 MNHNS, CDR2 SASEGT. The CDR3 is 14 residues long. The CDR3, as DNA: TGTGCCAGCAGTGAAGGCGGAGGGACAGATACGCAGTATTTT. Its translation is CASSEGGGTDTQYF.

The chain employs TRBV2 and TRBJ1-2, with 8 nucleotides matching TRBD1. V lost 11 bases, J lost 8 bases, and 13 bases stayed unmatched. There are 13 residues in the CDR3. The germline V gene encodes CDR1 SNHLY and CDR2 FYNNEI. The CDR3 region is CASEGGQGGGYTF. In DNA form, the CDR3 reads TGTGCCTCTGAGGGTGGACAGGGAGGAGGCTACACCTTC.

The chain joins TRBV6-5 to TRBJ2-2, with D possibly being TRBD1 (6 bases). The CDR3 is made up of 15 amino acids. The germline V and J ends were trimmed by 6 bases and 3 bases, with 14 bases remaining between them. Germline CDR1 and CDR2: MNHEY and SVGAGI. In DNA, the CDR3 is TGTGCCAGCAGCCCTACCACAGGGTACACCGGGGAGCTGTTTTTT. Its translation is CASSPTTGYTGELFF.

This clone was detected only a few times. The same CDR3 is also encoded by other DNA sequences in this sample. The chain has TRBV5-1 and TRBJ1-1; no clear D gene. From germline, CDR1 is SGHRS and CDR2 YFSETQ. Trimming shortened V by 0 bases and J by 0 bases, and 6 bases separated the two germline ends. This CDR3 is 14 amino acids long. CDR3 sequence: CASSLGGVNTEAFF. The CDR3 DNA follows: TGCGCCAGCAGCTTGGGGGGAGTGAACACTGAAGCTTTCTTT.

This clone was detected only once. The chain is built from TRBV7-2 and TRBJ2-1, with D perhaps matching TRBD1 or TRBD2 (5 bases each). This CDR3 has 17 amino acids. Trimming removed 2 bases at V and 1 base at J, with 15 bases between. Germline V gene sequence: CDR1 SGHTA, CDR2 FQGNSA. DNA of the CDR3: TGTGCCAGCAGCTTACCGAGGGGTGAAGGTTCCTACAATGAGCAGTTCTTC. It specifies CASSLPRGEGSYNEQFF.

There are a few counts of this clone. V is TRBV2 and J is TRBJ1-2; D perhaps matches TRBD1 (6 bases). Trimming pared 10 bases from V and 1 base from J, leaving 13 bases between. In germline, CDR1 is SNHLY, CDR2 FYNNEI. The CDR3 contains 13 residues. The CDR3 DNA follows: TGTGCCACCAAGACAGGACATAACTATGGCTACACCTTC. This gives the protein CATKTGHNYGYTF. The full variable domain, with the rest looked up from reference TRBV2 and TRBJ1-2, is EPEVTQTPSHQVTQMGQEVILRCVPISNHLYFYWYRQILGQKVEFLVSFYNNEISEKSEIFDDQFSVERPDGSNFTLKIRSTKLEDSAMYFCATKTGHNYGYTFGSGTRLTVV.

This clone was counted a few times. This chain joins TRBV19 and TRBJ1-1; D gene unclear. Per germline, CDR1 LNHDA and CDR2 SQIVND (reference sequence). This CDR3 is 14 amino acids long. Trimming shortened V by 8 bases and J by 0 bases, and 13 bases separated the two germline ends. CDR3 DNA: TGTGCCAGTGGGCCCCGGCAGATGAACACTGAAGCTTTCTTT. As protein: CASGPRQMNTEAFF.

The rearrangement uses TRBV7-2 and TRBJ2-1, with a possible D match to TRBD1 (6 bases). The CDR3 is made up of 13 amino acids. V was shortened by 5 bases and J by 6 bases, with 11 bases between the two germline ends. Per germline, CDR1 SGHTA and CDR2 FQGNSA. The CDR3 DNA reads TGTGCCAGCAGCCCCGGACAGAGCAATGAGCAGTTCTTC. It yields the protein CASSPGQSNEQFF.

V is TRBV2 and J is TRBJ1-5; D possibly corresponds to TRBD1 (5 bases). Germline CDR1 and CDR2: SNHLY and FYNNEI. The CDR3 runs 14 residues. Trimming shortened V by 4 bases and J by 6 bases, and 13 bases separated the two germline ends. CDR3: CASSGGPEGQPQHF. The CDR3 region has the DNA TGTGCCAGCAGTGGGGGCCCCGAAGGTCAGCCCCAGCATTTT. The whole variable domain, filled in from reference TRBV2 and TRBJ1-5, reads EPEVTQTPSHQVTQMGQEVILRCVPISNHLYFYWYRQILGQKVEFLVSFYNNEISEKSEIFDDQFSVERPDGSNFTLKIRSTKLEDSAMYFCASSGGPEGQPQHFGDGTRLSIL.

The gene calls are TRBV6-6 and TRBJ1-2; 9 bases map to TRBD1. The ends lost 5 bases at V and 9 bases at J; junction bases unmatched: 10. The CDR3 spans 14 residues. Germline CDR1 MNHNY, CDR2 SVGAGI (reference sequence). The CDR3 nucleotides are TGTGCCAGCAGTGCCTGGACAGGGGATAGTAGCTACACCTTC. This sequence encodes CASSAWTGDSSYTF.

The chain recombines TRBV5-4 with TRBJ1-2; possible D gene TRBD1, 5 bases. CDR3 length: 13 amino acids. Per germline, CDR1 SGHNT and CDR2 YYREEE (reference sequence). The ends were cut back, 5 bases at V and 6 bases at J, with 14 bases in the middle. The CDR3 is CASSLGQGDGYTF. For the CDR3, the DNA is TGTGCCAGCAGTCTGGGCCAGGGAGATGGCTACACCTTC.

The V gene is TRBV6-4, the J gene TRBJ2-7, with TRBD2 matching over 7 bases. The germline CDR1 and CDR2 sequences are MRHNA and SNTAGT. V lost 2 bases and J lost 0; bases outside the gene matches: 7. The CDR3 consists of 16 residues. In DNA, the CDR3 is TGTGCCAGCAGTGACAGGTCTAGCGGAGACTCCTACGAGCAGTACGTC. This codes for CASSDRSSGDSYEQYV.

The J gene is TRBJ1-3, the V gene TRBV2; tentative D call: TRBD1 (6 bases). The CDR3 sequence is 15 residues long. V was trimmed by 4 bases and J by 4 bases, leaving 14 bases between them. CDR1 is SNHLY, CDR2 FYNNEI, per germline. CDR3 DNA: TGTGCCAGCAGTGTGGGATGGGGGCCAGGAAACACCATATATTTT. Amino acid sequence: CASSVGWGPGNTIYF.

This chain uses TRBV21-1 with TRBJ1-1; no DNA check was done on the table's D call, TRBD1. TRBV21-1 is tagged as a pseudogene. The CDR3 sequence is 13 residues long. CDR3 in DNA: TGTGCCAGCAGCGGTCAAGGGGGTTCTGAAGCTTTCTTT. It is translated as CASSGQGGSEAFF.

This clone appeared a single time. The V and J genes are TRBV10-3 and TRBJ2-7; D perhaps matches TRBD2 (5 bases). The CDR3 loop spans 13 amino acids. The V gene's germline CDR1 is ENHRY and CDR2 SYGVKD. V was trimmed by 6 bases and J by 4 bases, leaving 13 bases between them. CDR3 sequence reads: CAIRDFSGYEQYF. CDR3 coding DNA: TGTGCCATCAGGGACTTTTCTGGGTACGAGCAGTACTTC.

This clone showed up just a few times. The gene calls are TRBV11-1 and TRBJ2-5; D gene unclear. The CDR3 loop spans 13 amino acids. Germline CDR1 reads SGHAT; CDR2 reads FQDESV (reference sequence). V was trimmed by 3 bases and J by 5 bases, leaving 10 bases between them. The CDR3 region is CASSFQSWETQYF. DNA for the CDR3: TGTGCCAGCAGCTTCCAGTCGTGGGAGACCCAGTACTTC.

Regarding this clone: The sample has other DNA sequences that encode this CDR3 too. The DNA for the CDR3 is TGCGCCAGCAGCCTAGCGGGGCCCACAGATACGCAGTATTTT. It is translated as CASSLAGPTDTQYF. The gene calls are TRBV5-1 and TRBJ2-3, with 9 bases identical to TRBD2. Germline CDR1 SGHRS, CDR2 YFSETQ. This CDR3 has 14 amino acids. J was trimmed by 2 bases and V by 4 bases; bases with no gene match: 2.

The V gene is TRBV2, the J gene TRBJ2-5; D uncertain. V lost 7 bases and J 3 bases, leaving 12 bases between the germline ends. Germline CDR1 is SNHLY and CDR2 is FYNNEI. CDR3 length: 13 amino acids. The chain's CDR3 is CASKNTVKETQYF. The CDR3 DNA follows: TGTGCCAGCAAAAATACCGTCAAAGAGACCCAGTACTTC.

This clone was picked up a small number of times. The chain carries TRBV18 and TRBJ1-2; a possible D gene is TRBD1 (6 bases). Germline V gene data show CDR1 as KGHSH and CDR2 as LQKENI. Trimming cost V 2 bases and J 0 bases, with 7 bases left between them. CDR3 length: 14 amino acids. CDR3 residues: CASSPGTSNYGYTF. The CDR3 DNA is TGTGCCAGCTCACCAGGGACATCTAACTATGGCTACACCTTC. The whole variable domain, remainder taken from reference TRBV18 and TRBJ1-2, is NAGVMQNPRHLVRRRGQEARLRCSPMKGHSHVYWYRQLPEEGLKFMVYLQKENIIDESGMPKERFSAEFPKEGPSILRIQQVVRGDSAAYFCASSPGTSNYGYTFGSGTRLTVV.

V and J are TRBV29-1 and TRBJ2-5, with D possibly TRBD2 on 5 matching bases. The CDR3 has 12 residues. Germline assignment: CDR1 SQVTM and CDR2 ANQGSEA. Between the trimmed V and J ends, which lost 4 bases and 7 bases, there was a span of 13 bases. The CDR3, as DNA: TGCAGCGTTGGACTTGGAGGCGGGACCCAGTACTTC. Protein sequence: CSVGLGGGTQYF.

This chain uses TRBV7-9 with TRBJ2-1; D not certain. The germline V gene has CDR1 SEHNR and CDR2 FQNEAQ (reference sequence). With 7 bases removed from V and 8 bases from J, the gap between germline ends came to 18 bases. This CDR3 contains 14 residues. Written as DNA, the CDR3 is TGTGCCAGCACACTTTTAGTACAAGGCCATGAGCAGTTCTTC. It codes for CASTLLVQGHEQFF.

The chain is built from TRBV5-6 and TRBJ2-6; D is uncertain. Germline V gives CDR1 SGHDT, CDR2 YYEEEE. Trimming took off 4 bases at V and 4 bases at J, with 15 bases between the two ends. This CDR3 has 16 amino acids. CDR3 residues: CASSPPQRFGANVLTF. The CDR3 coding sequence is TGTGCCAGCAGCCCTCCACAGAGGTTCGGGGCCAACGTCCTGACTTTC.

This sequence joins TRBV11-2 and TRBJ1-1; D is undetermined. Trimming took off 4 bases at V and 7 bases at J, with 10 bases between the two ends. The V gene's germline CDR1 is SGHAT and CDR2 FQNNGV. This CDR3 region has 12 residues. DNA of the CDR3: TGTGCCAGCAGCTCAGGTGAACGTGAAGCTTTCTTT. This encodes CASSSGEREAFF.

The chain recombines TRBV27 with TRBJ2-7; D possibly corresponds to TRBD1 (6 bases). The CDR3 is 14 residues long. The germline V gene encodes CDR1 MNHEY and CDR2 SMNVEV (reference sequence). V was shortened by 0 bases and J by 5 bases, with 11 bases between the two germline ends. The CDR3 DNA follows: TGTGCCAGCAGTTTATCGTCCTACAGGGACGAGCAGTACTTC. Residues: CASSLSSYRDEQYF.

This clone was found a few times. This chain connects TRBV29-1 to TRBJ1-1, with TRBD1 matching over 7 bases. Germline V lookup: CDR1 SQVTM, CDR2 ANQGSEA. The V and J ends lost 6 bases and 1 base, in that order; junction bases with no gene match: 5. The CDR3 extends over 13 amino acids. Here the CDR3 reads CSVGDRANTEAFF. The CDR3 region has the DNA TGCAGCGTAGGAGACAGGGCGAACACTGAAGCTTTCTTT.

The chain joins TRBV2 to TRBJ2-1; 11 bases agree with TRBD1. CDR3 length: 15 residues. Germline V gives CDR1 SNHLY, CDR2 FYNNEI. Trimming removed 4 bases from V and 8 bases from J; junction bases left unmatched: 7. As DNA, the CDR3 is TGTGCCAGCAGTGCCGGGACAGGGGGATTGGATGAGCAGTTCTTC. Translated, it gives CASSAGTGGLDEQFF.

J is TRBJ1-5 and V is TRBV19, with D possibly being TRBD1 (6 bases). CDR3 length: 16 residues. Germline assignment: CDR1 LNHDA and CDR2 SQIVND (reference sequence). With 4 bases removed from V and 0 bases from J, the gap between germline ends came to 13 bases. CDR3 bases: TGTGCCAGTAGTACCTACAGGGTCAATAGCAATCAGCCCCAGCATTTT. Its translation is CASSTYRVNSNQPQHF.

The chain recombines TRBV9 with TRBJ2-1; 9 bases align to TRBD1. Unmatched junction bases numbered 11, after V lost 0 bases and J lost 7 bases. The CDR3 consists of 17 residues. Germline assignment: CDR1 SGDLS and CDR2 YYNGEE. The CDR3 DNA is TGTGCCAGCAGCGTAGGATGGGACAGGGAGATTAAGAATGAGCAGTTCTTC. Protein sequence: CASSVGWDREIKNEQFF.